Sequencing of this TCR beta chain was carried out in a study of T-cell reconstitution after alpha-beta-depleted transplantation in children. Study observations and caveats: Several hundred rapidly expanded clones from non-depleted graft cells reportedly supplied alpha-beta T cells about two months post-transplant. Day-60 TCRbeta diversity that was high in some patients was derived from surviving recipient T cells and thymic progenitors. It was newly produced T cells that mostly accounted for T-cell counts and diversity one year after transplant.

Points on this clonotype: Its antigen is as yet unknown.

Unique molecular identifiers were incorporated into the prepared TCRbeta library. Using its own MiXCR run on the PCR reads, TCRdb lists one record per CDR3 protein. In the table there are around 490,000 distinct CDR3 sequences, approximately 10% of which are singletons. V shed 0 bases, J shed 2 bases, and the junction held 7 bases outside the gene matches. From germline, CDR1 is SGHVS and CDR2 FNYEAQ. CDR3 length: 17 amino acids. The source was PBMCs, mostly from graft donor cells, collected 180 days after TCRalphabeta/CD19-depleted stem cell transplant. The J gene is TRBJ2-3, the V gene TRBV7-6; 8 nucleotides align to TRBD2. The sequence came from a female patient aged 2-9 years who had a stem cell transplant for aplastic anemia, so the T cells may come from the graft donor. The CDR3 DNA reads TGTGCCAGCAGCTTAGCGGTGAGCGGGAGACTCACAGATACGCAGTATTTT. It translates to CASSLAVSGRLTDTQYF. The full variable domain, its missing parts supplied by reference TRBV7-6 and TRBJ2-3, is GAGVSQSPRYKVTKRGQDVALRCDPISGHVSLYWYRQALGQGPEFLTYFNYEAQQDKSGLPNDRFSAERPEGSISTLTIQRTEQRDSAMYRCASSLAVSGRLTDTQYFGPGTRLTVL.